This T cell receptor beta chain was observed in a study of shared clonotypes between healthy human individuals. Assay used: immunoSEQ multiplex PCR; TCRdb lists only in-frame clones, some missing. This repertoire shows 600,000 to 750,000 clones, just under 75% found once; its top ten account for more than 1.5%. Germline V gene sequence: CDR1 MNHEY, CDR2 SVGAGI. V trimming: 6 bases; J trimming: 4 bases; junction bases outside the gene matches: 7. The CDR3 is 14 residues long. This clonotype was obtained from a woman in her thirties in good health. Sequencing was performed on memory CD4+ T cells sorted from blood. The subset is: CD45RA-negative fraction. This chain links TRBV6-5 with TRBJ2-7, with TRBD2 identical over 9 bases. CDR3 nucleotide sequence: TGTGCCAGCAGCCTCAAGACTAGCGGATACGAGCAGTACTTC. It is translated as CASSLKTSGYEQYF.